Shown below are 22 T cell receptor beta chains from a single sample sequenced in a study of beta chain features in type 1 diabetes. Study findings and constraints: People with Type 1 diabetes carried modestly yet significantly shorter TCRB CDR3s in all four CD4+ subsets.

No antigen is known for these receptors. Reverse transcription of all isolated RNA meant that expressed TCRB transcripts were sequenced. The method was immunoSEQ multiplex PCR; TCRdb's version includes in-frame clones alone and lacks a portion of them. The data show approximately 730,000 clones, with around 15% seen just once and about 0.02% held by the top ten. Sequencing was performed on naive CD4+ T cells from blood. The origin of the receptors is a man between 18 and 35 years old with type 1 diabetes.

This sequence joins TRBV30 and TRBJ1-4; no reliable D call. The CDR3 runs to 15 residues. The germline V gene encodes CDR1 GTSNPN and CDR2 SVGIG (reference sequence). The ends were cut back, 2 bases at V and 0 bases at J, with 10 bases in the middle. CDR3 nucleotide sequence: TGTGCCTGGAGTACCGTCGGGTCAACTAATGAAAAACTGTTTTTT. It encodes CAWSTVGSTNEKLFF. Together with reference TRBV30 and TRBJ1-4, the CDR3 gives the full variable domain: SQTIHQWPATLVQPVGSPLSLECTVEGTSNPNLYWYRQAAGRGLQLLFYSVGIGQISSEVPQNLSASRPQDRQFILSSKKLLLSDSGFYLCAWSTVGSTNEKLFFGSGTQLSVL.

CDR3 DNA: TGTGCCAGCAGCTACGAGGGGGCCTACGAGCAGTACTTC. This gives the protein CASSYEGAYEQYF. The chain combines TRBV6-7 with TRBJ2-7; D perhaps matches TRBD1 (6 bases). TRBV6-7 is placed among ORFs of uncertain function. This CDR3 has 13 amino acids. V gave up 6 bases and J gave up 2 bases, with 11 bases separating them.

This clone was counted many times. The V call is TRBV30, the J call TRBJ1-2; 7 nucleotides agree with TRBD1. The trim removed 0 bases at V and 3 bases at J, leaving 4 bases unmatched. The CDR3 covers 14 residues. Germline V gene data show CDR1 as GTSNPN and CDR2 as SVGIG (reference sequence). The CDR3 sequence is CAWSVVTGYYGYTF. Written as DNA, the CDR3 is TGTGCCTGGAGTGTGGTGACAGGGTACTATGGCTACACCTTC.

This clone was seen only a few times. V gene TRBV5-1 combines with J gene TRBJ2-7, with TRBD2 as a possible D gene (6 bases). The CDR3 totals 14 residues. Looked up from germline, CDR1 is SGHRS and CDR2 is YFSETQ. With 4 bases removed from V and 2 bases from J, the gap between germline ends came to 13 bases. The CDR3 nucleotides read TGCGCCAGCAGCGCCACCGGGACTCCCTACGAGCAGTACTTC. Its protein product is CASSATGTPYEQYF.

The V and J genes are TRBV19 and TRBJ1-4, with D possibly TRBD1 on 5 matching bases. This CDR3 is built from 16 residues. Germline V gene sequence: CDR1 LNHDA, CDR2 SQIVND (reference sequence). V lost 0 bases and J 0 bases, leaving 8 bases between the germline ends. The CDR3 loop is CASSIEGVTTNEKLFF. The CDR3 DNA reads TGTGCCAGTAGTATAGAGGGGGTTACAACTAATGAAAAACTGTTTTTT. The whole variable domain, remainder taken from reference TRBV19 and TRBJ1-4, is DGGITQSPKYLFRKEGQNVTLSCEQNLNHDAMYWYRQDPGQGLRLIYYSQIVNDFQKGDIAEGYSVSREKKESFPLTVTSAQKNPTAFYLCASSIEGVTTNEKLFFGSGTQLSVL.

The CDR3 DNA reads as TGTGCCAGCGGCAGGGCGGGAACCTATGGCAATCAGCCCCAGCATTTT. Its translation is CASGRAGTYGNQPQHF. The V and J genes are TRBV28 and TRBJ1-5; weak D call: TRBD1 (5 bases). Germline CDR1 MDHEN, CDR2 SYDVKM. This CDR3 comprises 16 residues. The ends were cut back, 8 bases at V and 2 bases at J, with 19 bases in the middle. Together with reference TRBV28 and TRBJ1-5, the CDR3 gives the full variable domain: DVKVTQSSRYLVKRTGEKVFLECVQDMDHENMFWYRQDPGLGLRLIYFSYDVKMKEKGDIPEGYSVSREKKERFSLILESASTNQTSMYLCASGRAGTYGNQPQHFGDGTRLSIL.

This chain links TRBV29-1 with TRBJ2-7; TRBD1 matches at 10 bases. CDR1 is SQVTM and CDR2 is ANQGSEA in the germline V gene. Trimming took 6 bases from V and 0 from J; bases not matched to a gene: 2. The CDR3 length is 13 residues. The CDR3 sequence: CSVRTGGSYEQYF. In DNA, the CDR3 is TGCAGCGTCCGGACAGGGGGCTCCTACGAGCAGTACTTC.

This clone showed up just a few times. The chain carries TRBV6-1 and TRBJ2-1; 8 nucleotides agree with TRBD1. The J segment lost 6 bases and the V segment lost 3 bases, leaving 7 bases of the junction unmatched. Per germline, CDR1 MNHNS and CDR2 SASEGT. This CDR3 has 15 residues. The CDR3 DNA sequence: TGTGCCAGCAGTGACATCGGGACAGGAAGCAATGAGCAGTTCTTC. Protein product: CASSDIGTGSNEQFF.

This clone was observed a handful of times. The CDR3 sequence: CASSESYNEQFF. The CDR3 DNA reads TGTGCCAGCAGCGAGTCCTACAATGAGCAGTTCTTC. The chain employs TRBV6-6 and TRBJ2-1; D gene uncertain. Trimming took 6 bases from V and 1 from J, leaving 4 bases between them. Germline V gene data show CDR1 as MNHNY and CDR2 as SVGAGI (reference sequence). This CDR3 has 12 amino acids.

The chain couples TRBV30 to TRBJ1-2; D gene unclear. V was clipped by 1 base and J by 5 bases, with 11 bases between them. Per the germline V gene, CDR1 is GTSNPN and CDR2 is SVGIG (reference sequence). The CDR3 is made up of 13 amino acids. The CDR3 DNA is TGTGCCTGGAGTGACGTACCCGATTATGGCTACACCTTC. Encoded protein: CAWSDVPDYGYTF.

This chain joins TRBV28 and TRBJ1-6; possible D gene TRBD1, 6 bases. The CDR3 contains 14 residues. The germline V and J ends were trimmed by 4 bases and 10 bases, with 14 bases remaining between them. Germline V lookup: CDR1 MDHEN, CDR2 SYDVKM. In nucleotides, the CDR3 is TGTGCCAGCAGTTCTACAGGGCAGGGGTCACCCCTCCACTTT. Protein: CASSSTGQGSPLHF.

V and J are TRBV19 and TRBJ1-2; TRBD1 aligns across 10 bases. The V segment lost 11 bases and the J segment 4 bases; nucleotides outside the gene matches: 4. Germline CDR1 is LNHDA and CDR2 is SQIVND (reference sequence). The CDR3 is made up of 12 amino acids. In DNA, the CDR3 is TGTGCCCCGGGACAGGGGATCTATGGCTACACCTTC. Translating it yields CAPGQGIYGYTF.

CDR3 in DNA: TGTGCCATCAGTGACCGGGACGGCGCCTACGAGCAGTACTTC. Translation: CAISDRDGAYEQYF. This chain joins TRBV10-3 and TRBJ2-7; D may be TRBD1 or TRBD2 (5 bases each). Trimming removed 3 bases from V and 2 bases from J, with 11 bases in between. CDR1 is ENHRY, CDR2 SYGVKD, per germline. The CDR3 runs to 14 residues.

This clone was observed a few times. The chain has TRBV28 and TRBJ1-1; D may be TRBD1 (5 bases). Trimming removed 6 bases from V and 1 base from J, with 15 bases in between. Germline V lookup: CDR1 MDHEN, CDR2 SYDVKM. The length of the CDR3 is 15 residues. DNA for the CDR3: TGTGCCAGCAGCCTCTCGCTTGGGGGGAACACTGAAGCTTTCTTT. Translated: CASSLSLGGNTEAFF.

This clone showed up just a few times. CDR3 nucleotides: TGTGCCAGCTCACCTCGCCAGGGGGACGATAGCAATCAGCCCCAGCATTTT. This codes for CASSPRQGDDSNQPQHF. The gene calls are TRBV18 and TRBJ1-5; 7 bases match TRBD1. The CDR3 runs to 17 residues. The germline gives CDR1 KGHSH, CDR2 LQKENI. V lost 3 bases, J lost 0 bases, and 8 bases stayed unmatched.

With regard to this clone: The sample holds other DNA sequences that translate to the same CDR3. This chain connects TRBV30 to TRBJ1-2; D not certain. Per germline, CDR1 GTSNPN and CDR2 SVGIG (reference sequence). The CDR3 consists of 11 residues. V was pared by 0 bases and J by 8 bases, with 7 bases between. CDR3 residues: CAWSVTGGYTF. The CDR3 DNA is TGTGCCTGGAGTGTAACTGGGGGCTACACCTTC.

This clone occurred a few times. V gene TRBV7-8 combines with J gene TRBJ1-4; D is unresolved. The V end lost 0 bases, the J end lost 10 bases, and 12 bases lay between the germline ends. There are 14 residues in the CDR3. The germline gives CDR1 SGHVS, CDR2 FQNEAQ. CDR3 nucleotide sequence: TGTGCCAGCAGCTTAGCCTTCCAAGTGGGAAAACTGTTTTTT. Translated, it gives CASSLAFQVGKLFF.

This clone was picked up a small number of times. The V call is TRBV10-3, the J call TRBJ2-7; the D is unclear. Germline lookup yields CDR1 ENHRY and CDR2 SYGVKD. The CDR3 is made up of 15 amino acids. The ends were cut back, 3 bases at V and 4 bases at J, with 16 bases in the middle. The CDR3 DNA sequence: TGTGCCATCAGTGACGGGCTCCGATTGCCGTACGAGCAGTACTTC. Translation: CAISDGLRLPYEQYF.

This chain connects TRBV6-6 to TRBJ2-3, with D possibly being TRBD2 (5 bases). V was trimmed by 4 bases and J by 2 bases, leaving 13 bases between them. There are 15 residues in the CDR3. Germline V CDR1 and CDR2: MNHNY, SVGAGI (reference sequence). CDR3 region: CASSSGLAYTDTQYF. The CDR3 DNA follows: TGTGCCAGCAGTTCAGGACTGGCATACACAGATACGCAGTATTTT.

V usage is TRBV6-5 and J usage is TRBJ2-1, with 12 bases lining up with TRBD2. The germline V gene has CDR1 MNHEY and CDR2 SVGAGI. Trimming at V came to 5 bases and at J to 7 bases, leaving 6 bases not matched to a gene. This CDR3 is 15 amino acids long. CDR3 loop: CASSRTSGARNEQFF. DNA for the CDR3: TGTGCCAGCAGTCGGACTAGCGGGGCTAGGAATGAGCAGTTCTTC.

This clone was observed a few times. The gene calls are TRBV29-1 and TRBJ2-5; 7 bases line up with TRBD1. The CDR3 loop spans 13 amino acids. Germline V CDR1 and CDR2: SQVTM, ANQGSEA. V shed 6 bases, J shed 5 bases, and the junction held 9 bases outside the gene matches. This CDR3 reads CSVPKDRLETQYF. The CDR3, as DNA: TGCAGCGTGCCCAAGGACAGGTTGGAGACCCAGTACTTC.

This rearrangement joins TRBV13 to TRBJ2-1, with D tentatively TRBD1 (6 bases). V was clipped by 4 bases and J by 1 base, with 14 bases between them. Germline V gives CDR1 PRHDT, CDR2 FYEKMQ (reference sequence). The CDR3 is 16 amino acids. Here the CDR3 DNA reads TGTGCCAGCAGCTCTTCGCCGGACAGTTCCTACAATGAGCAGTTCTTC. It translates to CASSSSPDSSYNEQFF.